Sequencing of this T cell receptor (beta chain) was carried out in a study of OX40 agonist ivuxolimab in advanced cancers. With 2 bases removed from V and 6 bases from J, the gap between germline ends came to 14 bases. Germline-derived CDR1 and CDR2 are SGHTA and FQGNSA. The CDR3 covers 15 residues. Sequenced by immunoSEQ multiplex PCR; TCRdb stores in-frame clones only, minus some. The sample has 78,000 or so clones, 80% to 95% seen once. This sequence joins TRBV7-2 and TRBJ1-5; a possible D gene is TRBD1 (5 bases). Sequenced material: CD4+ or CD8+ T cells sorted from blood, taken in a trial of the OX40 agonist ivuxolimab. The receptor's source is an adult with an advanced solid tumor such as melanoma, head and neck, liver or kidney cancer. The CDR3, as DNA: TGTGCCAGCAGCTTATCCCCACAAGGGACTCAGCCCCAGCATTTT. Translating it yields CASSLSPQGTQPQHF. The variable domain in full, completed from reference TRBV7-2 and TRBJ1-5, reads GAGVSQSPSNKVTEKGKDVELRCDPISGHTALYWYRQSLGQGLEFLIYFQGNSAPDKSGLPSDRFSAERTGGSVSTLTIQRTQQEDSAVYLCASSLSPQGTQPQHFGDGTRLSIL.